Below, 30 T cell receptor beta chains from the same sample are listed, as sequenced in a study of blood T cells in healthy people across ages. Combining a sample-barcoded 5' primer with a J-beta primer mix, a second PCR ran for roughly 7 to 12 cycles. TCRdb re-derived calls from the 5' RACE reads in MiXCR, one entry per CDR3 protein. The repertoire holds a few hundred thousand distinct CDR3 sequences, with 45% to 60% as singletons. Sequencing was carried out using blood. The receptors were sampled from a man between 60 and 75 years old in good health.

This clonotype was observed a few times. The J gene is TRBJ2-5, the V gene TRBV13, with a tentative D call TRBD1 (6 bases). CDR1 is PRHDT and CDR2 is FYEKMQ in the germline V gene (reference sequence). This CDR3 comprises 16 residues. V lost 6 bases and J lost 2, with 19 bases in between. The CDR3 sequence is CASSPNTGTQQETQYF. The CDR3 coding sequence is TGTGCCAGCAGTCCTAACACCGGGACACAGCAAGAGACCCAGTACTTC.

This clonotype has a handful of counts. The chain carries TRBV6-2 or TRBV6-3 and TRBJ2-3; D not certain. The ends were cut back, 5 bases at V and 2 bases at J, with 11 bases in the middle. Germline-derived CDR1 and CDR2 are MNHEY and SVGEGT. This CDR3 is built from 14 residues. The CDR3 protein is CASSPWITTDTQYF. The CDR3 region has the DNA TGTGCCAGCAGTCCATGGATCACCACAGATACGCAGTATTTT.

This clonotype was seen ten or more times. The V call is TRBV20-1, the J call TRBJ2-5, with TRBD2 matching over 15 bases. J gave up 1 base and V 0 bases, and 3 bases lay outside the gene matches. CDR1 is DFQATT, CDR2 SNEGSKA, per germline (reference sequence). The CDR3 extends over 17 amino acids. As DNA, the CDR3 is TGCAGTGCTAGAGACGGGACTAGCGGGGGGCTCCAAGAGACCCAGTACTTC. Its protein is CSARDGTSGGLQETQYF.

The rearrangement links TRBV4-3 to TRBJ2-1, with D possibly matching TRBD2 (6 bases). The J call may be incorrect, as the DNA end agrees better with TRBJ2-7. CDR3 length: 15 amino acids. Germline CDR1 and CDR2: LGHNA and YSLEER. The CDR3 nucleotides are TGCGCCAGCAGCCGGCGGGACGCACCCAGGAATGAGCAGTACTTC. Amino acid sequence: CASSRRDAPRNEQYF.

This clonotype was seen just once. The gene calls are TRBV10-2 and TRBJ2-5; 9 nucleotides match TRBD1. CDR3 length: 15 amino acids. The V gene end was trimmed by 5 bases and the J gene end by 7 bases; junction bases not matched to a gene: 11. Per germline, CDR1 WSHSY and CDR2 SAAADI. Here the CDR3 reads CASSQQGAGRGTQYF. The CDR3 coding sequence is TGCGCCAGCAGTCAACAGGGGGCGGGTAGAGGGACCCAGTACTTC.

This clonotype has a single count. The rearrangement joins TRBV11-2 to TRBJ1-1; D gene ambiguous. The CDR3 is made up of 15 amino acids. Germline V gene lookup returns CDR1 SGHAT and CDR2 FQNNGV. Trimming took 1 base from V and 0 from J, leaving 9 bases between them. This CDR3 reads CASSLVARLNTEAFF. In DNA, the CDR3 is TGTGCCAGCAGCTTAGTGGCCAGGCTGAACACTGAAGCTTTCTTT.

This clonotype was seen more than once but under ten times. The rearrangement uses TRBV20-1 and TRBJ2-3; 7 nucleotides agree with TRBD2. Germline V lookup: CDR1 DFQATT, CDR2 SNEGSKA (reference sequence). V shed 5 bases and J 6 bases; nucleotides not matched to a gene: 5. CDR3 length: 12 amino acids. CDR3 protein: CSAGHGGDTQYF. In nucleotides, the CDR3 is TGCAGTGCTGGTCACGGGGGGGATACGCAGTATTTT.

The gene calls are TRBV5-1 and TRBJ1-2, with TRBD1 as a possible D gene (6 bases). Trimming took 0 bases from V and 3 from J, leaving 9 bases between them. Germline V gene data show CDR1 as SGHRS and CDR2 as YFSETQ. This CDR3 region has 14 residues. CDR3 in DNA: TGCGCCAGCAGCTTGGCGGACAGTGACTATGGCTACACCTTC. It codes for CASSLADSDYGYTF.

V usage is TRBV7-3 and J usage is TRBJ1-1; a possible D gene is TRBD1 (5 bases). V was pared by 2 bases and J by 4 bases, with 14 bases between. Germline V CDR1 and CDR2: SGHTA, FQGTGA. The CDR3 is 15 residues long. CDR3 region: CASSLGGIQGTEAFF. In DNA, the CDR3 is TGTGCCAGCAGCTTAGGGGGGATTCAGGGCACTGAAGCTTTCTTT.

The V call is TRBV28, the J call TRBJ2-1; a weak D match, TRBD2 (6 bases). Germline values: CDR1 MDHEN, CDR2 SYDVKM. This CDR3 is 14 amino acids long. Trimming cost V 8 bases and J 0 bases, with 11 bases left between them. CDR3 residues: CASRAGSSYNEQFF. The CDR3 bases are TGTGCCAGCCGTGCGGGGAGCTCCTACAATGAGCAGTTCTTC.

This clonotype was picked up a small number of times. Written as DNA, the CDR3 is TGCGCCAGCAGCCAAGTTCGGGGTGCCAACATTCAGTACTTC. This translates into CASSQVRGANIQYF. This rearrangement joins TRBV4-3 to TRBJ2-4, with D maybe TRBD2 (5 bases). Trimming pared 1 base from V and 7 bases from J, leaving 11 bases between. The CDR3 loop spans 14 amino acids. CDR1 LGHNA and CDR2 YSLEER come from the germline V gene.

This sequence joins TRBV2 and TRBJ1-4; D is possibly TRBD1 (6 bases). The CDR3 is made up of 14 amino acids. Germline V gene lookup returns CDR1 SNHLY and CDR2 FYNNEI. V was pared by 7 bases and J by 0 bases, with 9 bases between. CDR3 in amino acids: CASKGDTTNEKLFF. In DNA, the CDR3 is TGTGCCAGCAAAGGGGACACAACTAATGAAAAACTGTTTTTT.

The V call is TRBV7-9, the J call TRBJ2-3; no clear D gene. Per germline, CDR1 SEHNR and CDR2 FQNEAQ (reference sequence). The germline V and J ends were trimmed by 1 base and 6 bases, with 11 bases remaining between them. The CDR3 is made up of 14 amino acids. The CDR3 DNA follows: TGTGCCAGCAGCTTAGGCTCCTTTGCCGATACGCAGTATTTT. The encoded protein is CASSLGSFADTQYF.

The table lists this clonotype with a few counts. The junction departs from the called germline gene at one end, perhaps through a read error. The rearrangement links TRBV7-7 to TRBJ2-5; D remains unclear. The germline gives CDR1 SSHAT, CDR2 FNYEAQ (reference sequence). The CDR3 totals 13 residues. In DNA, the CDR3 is TGTGCTAGCAGCTTAAAAGTGTATGAGACCCAGTACTTC. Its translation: CASSLKVYETQYF. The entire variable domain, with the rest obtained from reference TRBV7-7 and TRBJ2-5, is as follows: GAGVSQSPRYKVTKRGQDVTLRCDPISSHATLYWYQQALGQGPEFLTYFNYEAQPDKSGLPSDRFSAERPEGSISTLTIQRTEQRDSAMYRCASSLKVYETQYFGPGTRLLVL.

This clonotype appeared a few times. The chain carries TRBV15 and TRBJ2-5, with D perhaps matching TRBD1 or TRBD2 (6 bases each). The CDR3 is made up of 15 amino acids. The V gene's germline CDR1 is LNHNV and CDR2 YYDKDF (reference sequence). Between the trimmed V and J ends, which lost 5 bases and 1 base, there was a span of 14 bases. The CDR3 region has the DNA TGTGCCACCAGCCCACCCGGGGGCCCCCAAGAGACCCAGTACTTC. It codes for CATSPPGGPQETQYF.

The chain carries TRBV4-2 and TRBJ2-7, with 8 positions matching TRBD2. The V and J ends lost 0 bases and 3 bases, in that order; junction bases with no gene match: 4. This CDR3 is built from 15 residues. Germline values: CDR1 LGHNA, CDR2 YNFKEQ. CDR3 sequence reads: CASSQEAGRDYEQYF. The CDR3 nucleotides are TGTGCCAGCAGCCAAGAAGCCGGGAGGGACTACGAGCAGTACTTC.

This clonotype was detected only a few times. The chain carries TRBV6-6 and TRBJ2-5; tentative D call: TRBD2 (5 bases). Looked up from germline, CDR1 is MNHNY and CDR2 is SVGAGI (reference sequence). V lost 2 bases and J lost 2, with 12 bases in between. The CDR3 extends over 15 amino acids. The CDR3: CASSYIGSGQETQYF. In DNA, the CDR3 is TGTGCCAGCAGTTACATCGGCAGCGGACAAGAGACCCAGTACTTC.

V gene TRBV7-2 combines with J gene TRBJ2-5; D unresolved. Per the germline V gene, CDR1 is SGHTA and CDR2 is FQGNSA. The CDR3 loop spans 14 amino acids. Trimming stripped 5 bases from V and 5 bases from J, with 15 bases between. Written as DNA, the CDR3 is TGTGCCAGCAGCCCGACCCTCAAGTTCGAGACCCAGTACTTC. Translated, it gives CASSPTLKFETQYF.

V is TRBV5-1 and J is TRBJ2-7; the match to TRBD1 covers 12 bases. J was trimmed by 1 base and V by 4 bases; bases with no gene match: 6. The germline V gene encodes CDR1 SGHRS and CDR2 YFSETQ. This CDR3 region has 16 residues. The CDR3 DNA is TGCGCCAGCAGCCGGGGGGGACAGGGGGCATCCTACGAGCAGTACTTC. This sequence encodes CASSRGGQGASYEQYF. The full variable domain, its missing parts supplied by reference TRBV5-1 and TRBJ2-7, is KAGVTQTPRYLIKTRGQQVTLSCSPISGHRSVSWYQQTPGQGLQFLFEYFSETQRNKGNFPGRFSGRQFSNSRSEMNVSTLELGDSALYLCASSRGGQGASYEQYFGPGTRLTVT.

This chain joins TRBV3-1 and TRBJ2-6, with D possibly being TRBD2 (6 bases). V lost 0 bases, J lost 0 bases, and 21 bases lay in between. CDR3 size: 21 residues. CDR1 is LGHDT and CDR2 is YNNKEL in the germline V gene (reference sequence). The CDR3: CASSQDPLLKVGGSGANVLTF. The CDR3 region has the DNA TGTGCCAGCAGCCAAGACCCACTATTGAAAGTGGGGGGCTCTGGGGCCAACGTCCTGACTTTC.

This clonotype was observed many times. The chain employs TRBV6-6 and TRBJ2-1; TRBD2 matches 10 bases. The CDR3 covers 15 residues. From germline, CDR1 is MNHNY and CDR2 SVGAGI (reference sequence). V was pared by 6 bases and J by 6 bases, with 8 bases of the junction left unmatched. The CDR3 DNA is TGTGCCAGCAGCATGAGCGGGGGGGCCTCCAATGAGCAGTTCTTC. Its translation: CASSMSGGASNEQFF.

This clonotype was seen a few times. CDR3 nucleotides: TGCGCCAGCAGCCAAGAGAGCGGGAAAGCCTACAATGAGCAGTTCTTC. It is translated as CASSQESGKAYNEQFF. The chain has TRBV4-3 and TRBJ2-1; TRBD2 matches 7 bases. Germline V gene sequence: CDR1 LGHNA, CDR2 YSLEER. V was clipped by 0 bases and J by 2 bases; unmatched bases: 4. This CDR3 is 16 amino acids long.

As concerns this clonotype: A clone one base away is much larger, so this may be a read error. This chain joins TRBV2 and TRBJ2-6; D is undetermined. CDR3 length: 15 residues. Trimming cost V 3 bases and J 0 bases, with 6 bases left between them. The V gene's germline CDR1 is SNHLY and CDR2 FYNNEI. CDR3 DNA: TGTGCCAGCAGTGATTGGGTCTCTGGGGCCAACGTCCTGACTTTC. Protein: CASSDWVSGANVLTF.

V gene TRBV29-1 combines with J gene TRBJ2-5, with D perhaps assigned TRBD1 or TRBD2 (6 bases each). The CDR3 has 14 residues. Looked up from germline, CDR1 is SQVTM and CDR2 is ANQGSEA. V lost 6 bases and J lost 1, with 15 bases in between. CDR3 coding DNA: TGCAGCGTGCCGCCGGGGGACACCCAAGAGACCCAGTACTTC. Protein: CSVPPGDTQETQYF. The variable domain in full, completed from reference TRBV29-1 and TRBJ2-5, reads SAVISQKPSRDICQRGTSLTIQCQVDSQVTMMFWYRQQPGQSLTLIATANQGSEATYESGFVIDKFPISRPNLTFSTLTVSNMSPEDSSIYLCSVPPGDTQETQYFGPGTRLLVL.

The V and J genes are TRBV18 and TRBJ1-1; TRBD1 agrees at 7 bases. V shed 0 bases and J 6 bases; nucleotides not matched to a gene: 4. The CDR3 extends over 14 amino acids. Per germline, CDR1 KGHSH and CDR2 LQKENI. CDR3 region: CASSPPKDRAEAFF. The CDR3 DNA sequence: TGTGCCAGCTCACCACCCAAAGACAGGGCTGAAGCTTTCTTT.

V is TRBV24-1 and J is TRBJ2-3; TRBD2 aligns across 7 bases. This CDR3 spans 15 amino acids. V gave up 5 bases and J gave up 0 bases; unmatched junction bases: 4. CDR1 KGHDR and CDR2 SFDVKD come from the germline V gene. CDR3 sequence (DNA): TGTGCCACCAGTGGGTCGGGGGGTAGCACAGATACGCAGTATTTT. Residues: CATSGSGGSTDTQYF.

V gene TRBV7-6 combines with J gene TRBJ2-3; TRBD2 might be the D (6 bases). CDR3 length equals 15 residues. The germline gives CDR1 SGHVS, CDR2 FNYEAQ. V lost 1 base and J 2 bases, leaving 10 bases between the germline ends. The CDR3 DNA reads TGTGCCAGCAGCTTAGGTGGGACTGTCACAGATACGCAGTATTTT. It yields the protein CASSLGGTVTDTQYF. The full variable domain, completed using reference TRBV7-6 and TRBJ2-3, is GAGVSQSPRYKVTKRGQDVALRCDPISGHVSLYWYRQALGQGPEFLTYFNYEAQQDKSGLPNDRFSAERPEGSISTLTIQRTEQRDSAMYRCASSLGGTVTDTQYFGPGTRLTVL.

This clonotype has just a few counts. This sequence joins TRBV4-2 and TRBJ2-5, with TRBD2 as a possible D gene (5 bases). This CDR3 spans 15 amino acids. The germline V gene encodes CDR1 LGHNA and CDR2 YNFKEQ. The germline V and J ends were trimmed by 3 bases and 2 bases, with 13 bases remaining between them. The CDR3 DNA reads TGTGCCAGCAGCCAGGCAGCGGAGAGTCAAGAGACCCAGTACTTC. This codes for CASSQAAESQETQYF.

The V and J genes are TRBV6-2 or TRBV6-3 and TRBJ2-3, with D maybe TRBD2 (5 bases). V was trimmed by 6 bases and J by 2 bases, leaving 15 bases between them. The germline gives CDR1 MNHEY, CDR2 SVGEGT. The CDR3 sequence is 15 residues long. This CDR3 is CASRGKERPTDTQYF. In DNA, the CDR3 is TGTGCCAGCAGGGGTAAGGAGCGGCCCACAGATACGCAGTATTTT.

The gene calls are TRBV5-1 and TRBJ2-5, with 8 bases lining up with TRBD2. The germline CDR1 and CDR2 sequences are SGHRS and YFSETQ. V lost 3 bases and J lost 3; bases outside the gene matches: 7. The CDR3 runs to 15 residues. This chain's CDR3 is CASSYQGTREETQYF. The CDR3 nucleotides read TGCGCCAGCAGCTACCAGGGGACTAGAGAAGAGACCCAGTACTTC.